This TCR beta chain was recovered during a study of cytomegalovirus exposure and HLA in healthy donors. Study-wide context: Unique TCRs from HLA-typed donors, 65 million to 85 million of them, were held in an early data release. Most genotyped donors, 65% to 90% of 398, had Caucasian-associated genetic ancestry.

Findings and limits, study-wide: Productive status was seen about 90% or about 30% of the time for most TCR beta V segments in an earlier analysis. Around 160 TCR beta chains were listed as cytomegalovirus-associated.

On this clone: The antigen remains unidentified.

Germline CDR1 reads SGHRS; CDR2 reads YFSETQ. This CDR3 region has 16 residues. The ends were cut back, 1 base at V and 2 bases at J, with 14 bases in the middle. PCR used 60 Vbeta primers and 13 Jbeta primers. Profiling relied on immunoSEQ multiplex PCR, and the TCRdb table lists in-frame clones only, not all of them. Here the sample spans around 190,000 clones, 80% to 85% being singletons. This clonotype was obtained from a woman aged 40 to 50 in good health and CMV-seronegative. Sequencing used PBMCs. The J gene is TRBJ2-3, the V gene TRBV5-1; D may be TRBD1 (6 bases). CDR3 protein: CASSLQGLSATDTQYF. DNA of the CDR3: TGCGCCAGCAGCTTGCAGGGGCTGTCCGCCACAGATACGCAGTATTTT.